The rows below give T cell receptor beta chains drawn from one sample of a study of blood T cell repertoires in COVID-19. Repertoires were generated with immunoSEQ multiplex PCR, while TCRdb's copy carries only in-frame clones and drops some. This sample has about 130,000 clones, with approximately 86% found just once. The sequenced material came from PBMCs or T cells enriched from blood (not recorded which). These receptors were collected from a woman aged 50 to 60 who had recovered from COVID-19. CDR3s include the opening cysteine and the closing phenylalanine or tryptophan. The D gene is left open where the match is weak. Clone size is shown for a subset of rows, as once, few, many or a class of expanded clone.

>.|TRBJ2-5|TRBV5-1|.
CASSRQYQETQYF
TGCGCCAGCAGCCGACAGTACCAAGAGACCCAGTACTTC
>.|TRBJ1-5|TRBV5-8|TRBD1
CASSPLTGTGPQHF
TGTGCCAGCAGCCCCTTAACCGGGACAGGGCCCCAGCATTTT
>.|TRBJ1-6|TRBV27|.
CASSQRTDPYNSPLHF
TGTGCCAGCAGTCAAAGGACAGACCCTTATAATTCACCCCTCCACTTT
>.|TRBJ1-1|TRBV11-3|.
CASSLESLTEAFF
TGTGCCAGCAGCTTAGAGTCCTTAACTGAAGCTTTCTTT
>.|TRBJ2-2|TRBV10-1|.
CASTEDWNTGELFF
TGCGCCAGCACCGAGGACTGGAACACCGGGGAGCTGTTTTTT
>.|TRBJ2-2|TRBV5-5|TRBD2
CASSSTSGGAKTGELFF
TGTGCCAGCAGCTCGACTAGCGGGGGGGCCAAGACCGGGGAGCTGTTTTTT
>.|TRBJ1-2|TRBV6-2/TRBV6-3|TRBD1
CASSSDREALYGYTF
TGTGCCAGCAGTTCGGACAGGGAGGCCCTCTATGGCTACACCTTC
>.|TRBJ2-7|TRBV11-3|.
CASSTDRLNEQYF
TGTGCCAGCAGCACCGACAGGCTCAACGAGCAGTACTTC
>.|TRBJ2-2|TRBV19|TRBD2
CASSIGRTSAGELFF
TGTGCCAGTAGTATAGGTAGGACTAGCGCCGGGGAGCTGTTTTTT
>.|TRBJ1-6|TRBV7-8|.
CASSNTLKSYNSPLHF
TGTGCCAGCAGCAACACCCTGAAATCCTATAATTCACCCCTCCACTTT
>.|TRBJ2-5|TRBV6-2/TRBV6-3|.
CASSYSLIQETQYF
TGTGCCAGCAGTTACTCGCTAATCCAAGAGACCCAGTACTTC
>.|TRBJ2-7|TRBV3-1/TRBV3-2|.
CASSQGTESYEQYF
TGTGCCAGCAGTCAGGGTACAGAAAGCTACGAGCAGTACTTC
>.|TRBJ1-2|TRBV11-2|.
CASSGPGSHYGYTF
TGTGCCAGCAGCGGACCGGGGAGCCACTATGGCTACACCTTC
>few|TRBJ1-2|TRBV3-1/TRBV3-2|TRBD1
CASSAGQFGGYTF
TGTGCCAGCAGCGCGGGACAGTTCGGAGGCTACACCTTC
>.|TRBJ2-2|TRBV12-3/TRBV12-4|.
CASSLRFTGELFF
TGTGCCAGCAGTTTACGGTTCACCGGGGAGCTGTTTTTT
>.|TRBJ2-7|TRBV24-1|TRBD2
CATSFICAGGCYEQYF
TGTGCCACCAGCTTTATCTGTGCCGGGGGGTGTTACGAGCAGTACTTC
>once|TRBJ1-1|TRBV21-1|.
CASSKGTGRVGTEAFF
TGTGCCAGCAGCAAAGGGACAGGGAGGGTCGGAACTGAAGCTTTCTTT
>.|TRBJ1-2|TRBV21-1|.
CASSKGKAGGEGGYTF
TGTGCCAGCAGCAAAGGAAAGGCAGGGGGCGAAGGTGGCTACACCTTC
>.|TRBJ2-5|TRBV19|.
CASSKEGTNQETQYF
TGTGCCAGTAGTAAAGAAGGGACAAACCAAGAGACCCAGTACTTC
>.|TRBJ1-2|TRBV30|TRBD1
CAWDGTAYGYTF
TGTGCCTGGGATGGGACAGCTTATGGCTACACCTTC
>.|TRBJ1-1|TRBV5-1|.
CASSQQARDRNTEAFF
TGCGCCAGCAGCCAACAAGCCCGAGACAGGAACACTGAAGCTTTCTTT
>.|TRBJ1-1|TRBV7-3|.
CASSSGYPAEAFF
TGTGCCAGCAGCTCAGGGTACCCCGCTGAAGCTTTCTTT
>.|TRBJ1-4|TRBV3-1/TRBV3-2|.
CASSQVRGLNEKLFF
TGTGCCAGCAGCCAAGTCCGGGGTTTAAATGAAAAACTGTTTTTT
>.|TRBJ2-7|TRBV4-1|TRBD2
CASSLSSGGVTYEQYF
TGCGCCAGCAGCCTCTCTAGCGGGGGAGTTACCTACGAGCAGTACTTC
>.|TRBJ2-5|TRBV6-5|TRBD2
CASAKEPLAGAAQYF
TGTGCCAGCGCCAAGGAGCCTCTAGCGGGGGCGGCCCAGTACTTC
>.|TRBJ2-1|TRBV24-1|TRBD1
CATEPGQGAEQFF
TGTGCCACCGAGCCGGGACAGGGGGCTGAGCAGTTCTTC
>.|TRBJ1-1|TRBV6-5|TRBD1
CASRFNRGLGEAFF
TGTGCCAGCAGATTCAACAGGGGGCTGGGTGAAGCTTTCTTT
>.|TRBJ2-7|TRBV19|TRBD2
CASSIGTSGTYEQYF
TGTGCCAGTAGTATAGGGACTAGCGGGACTTACGAGCAGTACTTC
>.|TRBJ2-1|TRBV19|TRBD1
CASSIVTGGLFF
TGTGCCAGTAGTATAGTGACAGGGGGGTTGTTCTTC
>.|TRBJ1-5|TRBV7-6|TRBD1
CASSLEQGGNQPQHF
TGTGCCAGCAGCTTAGAACAGGGGGGCAATCAGCCCCAGCATTTT
>.|TRBJ1-1|TRBV30|.
CACNRETEAFF
TGTGCCTGTAACAGGGAGACTGAAGCTTTCTTT
>once|TRBJ2-7|TRBV29-1|TRBD2
CSVVGGNEQYF
TGCAGCGTTGTGGGGGGGAACGAGCAGTACTTC
>.|TRBJ2-7|TRBV7-6|.
CASSQGPGQGSYEQYF
TGTGCCAGCAGCCAGGGGCCGGGTCAGGGGTCCTACGAGCAGTACTTC
>few|TRBJ2-1|TRBV3-1/TRBV3-2|TRBD2
CASSATSGFYNEQFF
TGTGCCAGCAGCGCGACTAGCGGATTCTACAATGAGCAGTTCTTC
>once|TRBJ1-5|TRBV7-9|TRBD1
CASSSDRDRNQPQHF
TGTGCCAGCAGCTCCGACAGGGATCGCAATCAGCCCCAGCATTTT
>.|TRBJ2-2|TRBV4-3|TRBD1
CASSQDRANTGELFF
TGCGCCAGCAGCCAGGACAGGGCGAACACCGGGGAGCTGTTTTTT
>.|TRBJ1-2|TRBV19|.
CASSIGQVNGYTF
TGTGCCAGTAGTATTGGCCAGGTTAACGGCTACACCTTC
>.|TRBJ1-2|TRBV19|.
CASTIFVQGNYGYTF
TGTGCCAGTACTATATTCGTTCAGGGGAACTATGGCTACACCTTC
>.|TRBJ1-3|TRBV9|.
CASSVGGWGDTIYF
TGTGCCAGCAGCGTAGGAGGGTGGGGTGACACCATATATTTT
>.|TRBJ1-2|TRBV4-3|.
CASSQDRGGGYTF
TGCGCCAGCAGCCAAGATCGGGGAGGGGGCTACACCTTC
>.|TRBJ2-7|TRBV7-2|TRBD1
CASSLGGQGAYEQYF
TGTGCCAGCAGCCTAGGGGGACAGGGGGCGTACGAGCAGTACTTC
>.|TRBJ1-4|TRBV5-1|TRBD1
CASSRDSATNEKLFF
TGCGCCAGCAGCCGGGACAGTGCAACTAATGAAAAACTGTTTTTT
>.|TRBJ1-1|TRBV19|.
CASSISVSEAFF
TGTGCCAGTAGTATCTCAGTTTCTGAAGCTTTCTTT
>.|TRBJ2-5|TRBV7-2|TRBD2
CASSPPGLGPVETQYF
TGTGCCAGCAGCCCTCCGGGACTAGGCCCTGTAGAGACCCAGTACTTC
>few|TRBJ1-4|TRBV10-2|TRBD1
CASSESGTGWSTNEKLFF
TGCGCCAGCAGTGAGTCGGGGACAGGGTGGTCAACTAATGAAAAACTGTTTTTT
>.|TRBJ2-7|TRBV5-5|TRBD1
CASSLGQGAYEQYF
TGTGCCAGCAGCTTGGGACAGGGGGCGTACGAGCAGTACTTC
>.|TRBJ1-1|TRBV6-5|TRBD1
CASRRQGDTEAFF
TGTGCCAGCAGGAGACAGGGGGACACTGAAGCTTTCTTT
>.|TRBJ1-2|TRBV10-1|TRBD1
CASSEGRGRSYGYTF
TGCGCCAGCAGTGAAGGCAGGGGGCGATCCTATGGCTACACCTTC
>.|TRBJ2-7|TRBV30|.
CAWSVASGTYEQYF
TGTGCCTGGAGTGTTGCGAGCGGTACCTACGAGCAGTACTTC
>.|TRBJ2-7|TRBV3-1/TRBV3-2|.
CASSQEVVGDEQYF
TGTGCCAGCAGCCAAGAGGTGGTAGGGGACGAGCAGTACTTC
>.|TRBJ1-2|TRBV21-1|.
CATKRGGGYTF
TGTGCCACTAAGCGGGGAGGTGGCTACACCTTC
>.|TRBJ2-3|TRBV19|TRBD2
CASSLAGGPIDTQYF
TGTGCCAGTAGCCTAGCGGGGGGCCCTATAGATACGCAGTATTTT
>few|TRBJ1-1|TRBV2|.
CASRKRESTEAFF
TGTGCCAGCAGAAAAAGAGAATCGACTGAAGCTTTCTTT
>.|TRBJ1-6|TRBV7-9|TRBD1
CASSPTGDNSPLHF
TGTGCCAGCAGCCCGACAGGGGATAATTCACCCCTCCACTTT